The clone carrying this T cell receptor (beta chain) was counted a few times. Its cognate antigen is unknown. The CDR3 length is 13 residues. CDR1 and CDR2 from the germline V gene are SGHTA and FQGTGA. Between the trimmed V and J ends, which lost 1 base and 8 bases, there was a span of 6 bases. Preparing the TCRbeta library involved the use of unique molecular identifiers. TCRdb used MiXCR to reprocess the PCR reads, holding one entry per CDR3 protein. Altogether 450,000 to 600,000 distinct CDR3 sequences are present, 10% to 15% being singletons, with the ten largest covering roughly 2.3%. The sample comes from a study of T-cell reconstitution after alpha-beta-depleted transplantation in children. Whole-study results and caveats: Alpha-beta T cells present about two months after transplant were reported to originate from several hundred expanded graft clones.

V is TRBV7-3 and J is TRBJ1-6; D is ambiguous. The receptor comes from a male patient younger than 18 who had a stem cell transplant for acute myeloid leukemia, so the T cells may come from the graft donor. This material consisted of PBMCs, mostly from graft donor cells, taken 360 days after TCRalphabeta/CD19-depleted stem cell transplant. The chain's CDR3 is CASSLKQDSPLHF. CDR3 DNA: TGTGCCAGCAGCTTAAAGCAGGATTCACCCCTCCACTTT.